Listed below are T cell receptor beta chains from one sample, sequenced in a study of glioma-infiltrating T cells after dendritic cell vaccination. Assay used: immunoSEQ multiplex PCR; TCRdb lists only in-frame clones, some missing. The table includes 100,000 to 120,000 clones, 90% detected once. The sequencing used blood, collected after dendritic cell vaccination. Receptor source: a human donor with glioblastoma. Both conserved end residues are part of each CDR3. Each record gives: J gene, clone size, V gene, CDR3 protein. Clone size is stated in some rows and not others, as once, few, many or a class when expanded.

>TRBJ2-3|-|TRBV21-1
CASSKLSEVSTQYF
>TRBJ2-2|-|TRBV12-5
CASVTSGISGELFF
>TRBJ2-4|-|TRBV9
CASSVDLSKNIQYF
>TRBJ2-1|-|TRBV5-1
CASSFERNEQFF
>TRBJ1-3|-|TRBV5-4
CASSYTGGAGNTIYF
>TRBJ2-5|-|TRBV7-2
CASTENRGETQYF
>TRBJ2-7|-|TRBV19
CASSYRDLGASSYEQYF
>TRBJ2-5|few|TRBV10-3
CAISEEGLGEQYF
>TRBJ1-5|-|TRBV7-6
CASSPRPEGPQHF
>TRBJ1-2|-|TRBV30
CAWNLGGNYGYTF
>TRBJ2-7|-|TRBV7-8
CASSPFTGSSSYEQYF
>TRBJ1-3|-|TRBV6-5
CASSLTGDSGNTIYF
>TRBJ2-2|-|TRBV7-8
CASSLGLDTGELFF
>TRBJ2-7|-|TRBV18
CASSPVTGGSYEQYF
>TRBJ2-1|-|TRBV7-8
CASSAKGGARSVNEQFF
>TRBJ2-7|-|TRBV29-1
CSVEVAGGVYEQYF
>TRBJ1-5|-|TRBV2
CASSSARGYNQPQHF
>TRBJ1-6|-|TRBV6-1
CASSRTVGNSPLHF
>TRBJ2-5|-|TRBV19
CASSLGTSGSWETQYF
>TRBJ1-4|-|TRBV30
CAWSFRDIGYYEKLFF
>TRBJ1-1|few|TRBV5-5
CASVLRVNTEAFF
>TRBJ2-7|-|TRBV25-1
CASSEYKDSTYEQYF
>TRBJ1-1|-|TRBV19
CASSIDAGGRMNTEAFF
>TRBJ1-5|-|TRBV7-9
CASSSSGAGSYQPQHF
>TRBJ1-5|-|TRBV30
CAWSGVVSNQPQHF
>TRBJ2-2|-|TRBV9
CASSVQNTGELFF
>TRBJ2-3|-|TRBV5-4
CASSFGGTSTDTQYF
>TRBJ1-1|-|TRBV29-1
CSAEGQGRAEAFF
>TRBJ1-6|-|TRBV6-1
CASSEGEFGSSPLHF
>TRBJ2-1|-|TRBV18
CASSLTGPSYNEQFF
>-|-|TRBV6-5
CASRTGTYEQYF
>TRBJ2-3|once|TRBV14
CASSPPGGRSIDTQYF
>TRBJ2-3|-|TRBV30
CAWSGGGGADTQYF
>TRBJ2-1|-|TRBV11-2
CASSFGTSGGEQFF
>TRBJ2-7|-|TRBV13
CASSPGLAGVKEQYF
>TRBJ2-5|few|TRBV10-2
CASMTRGRETQYF
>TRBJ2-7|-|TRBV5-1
CASSWNGADYEQYF
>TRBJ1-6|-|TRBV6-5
CASSYSGTGWDSPLHF
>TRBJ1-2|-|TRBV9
CASSGYRGGYGYTF
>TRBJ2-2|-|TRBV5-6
CASSSPRDRAGTGELFF
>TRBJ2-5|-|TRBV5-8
CASSSEGLARETQYF
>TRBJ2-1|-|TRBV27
CASSPLVLGGYNEQFF
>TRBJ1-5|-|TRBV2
CASSSEGGINQPQHF
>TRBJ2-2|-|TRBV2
CASSEGGRLTGELFF
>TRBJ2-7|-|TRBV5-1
CASSLEGAEQYF
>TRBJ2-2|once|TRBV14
CASSEGLAGIGGELFF
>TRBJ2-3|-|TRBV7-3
CASSLSPSSGNTDTQYF
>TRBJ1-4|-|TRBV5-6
CASSLGQGREKLFF
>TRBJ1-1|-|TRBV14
CASSPPRGVLQEAFF
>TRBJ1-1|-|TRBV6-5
CASSYQGARTEAFF
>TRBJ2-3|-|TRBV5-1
CASSMDIPGTDTQYF
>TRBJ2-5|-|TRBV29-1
CSVSGPTGVGQETQYF
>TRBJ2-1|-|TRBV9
CASSVAAGRDEQFF